These T cell receptor beta chains were read from a single sample in a study of breast tumors, draining lymph nodes, adjacent tissues. TCRdb redid the calling of the multiplex PCR reads with MiXCR, one entry per CDR3 protein. The sample lists 150,000 to 200,000 distinct CDR3 sequences, roughly 31% occurring once. Sequencing input: axillary lymph node tissue. These receptors all stem from a female donor with breast cancer. Some clones in this sample may be carry-over from other donors' samples. CDR3s include the opening cysteine and the closing phenylalanine or tryptophan. Each record gives: CDR3 protein, CDR3 DNA, clone size, J gene, D gene, V gene. A D gene is named only where the DNA matches it firmly. Clone size is not always given. Where it is, it says once, few, many or a class for expanded clones.

CASSHSSTGPSNSPLHF,TGTGCCAGCAGTCACTCCTCGACAGGACCCTCCAATTCACCCCTCCACTTT,many,TRBJ1-6,-,TRBV6-2/TRBV6-3
CASSQEKWGNRDEQFF,TGTGCCAGCAGCCAAGAGAAATGGGGAAACAGGGATGAGCAGTTCTTC,many,TRBJ2-1,-,TRBV3-1
CSVVYYLERREQFF,TGCAGCGTTGTTTACTACTTAGAACGAAGAGAGCAGTTCTTC,-,TRBJ2-1,-,TRBV29-1
CSAGGTLYTGELFF,TGCAGTGCAGGAGGGACATTGTACACCGGGGAGCTGTTTTTT,many,TRBJ2-2,-,TRBV20-1
CSASPGLADTDTQYF,TGCAGTGCTAGTCCAGGGCTAGCGGACACAGATACGCAGTATTTT,-,TRBJ2-3,TRBD2,TRBV20-1
CASSVWGGSTDTQYF,TGTGCCAGCAGCGTTTGGGGGGGGAGCACAGATACGCAGTATTTT,many,TRBJ2-3,TRBD2,TRBV9
CAGRTGGYYGYTF,TGTGCCGGGAGGACAGGGGGCTACTATGGCTACACCTTC,many,TRBJ1-2,TRBD1,TRBV6-6
CASTSLGQGAYEQYF,TGTGCCAGCACTTCCCTAGGACAGGGCGCCTACGAGCAGTACTTC,many,TRBJ2-7,TRBD1,TRBV7-9
CASSYSGQSYEQYF,TGTGCCAGCAGTTACTCGGGACAGAGCTACGAGCAGTACTTC,many,TRBJ2-7,TRBD1,TRBV6-2/TRBV6-3
CASSLAQGKAETQYF,TGTGCTAGCAGCTTAGCACAGGGAAAAGCAGAGACCCAGTACTTC,many,TRBJ2-5,-,TRBV7-7
CAIGWPGGAFF,TGTGCCATCGGCTGGCCAGGAGGAGCTTTCTTT,once,TRBJ1-1,-,TRBV10-3
CASSPWTGEYREQFF,TGTGCCAGCAGCCCCTGGACAGGGGAGTATAGGGAGCAGTTCTTC,many,TRBJ2-1,TRBD1,TRBV6-5
CASSPGLAGDSSYEQYF,TGTGCCAGCAGCCCTGGACTAGCGGGTGATAGCTCCTACGAGCAGTACTTC,-,TRBJ2-7,TRBD2,TRBV7-9
CASSLRMDSPLHF,TGCGCCAGCAGCTTGCGGATGGATTCACCCCTCCACTTT,many,TRBJ1-6,-,TRBV5-1
CSASGRAYNEQFF,TGCAGTGCTAGCGGGAGGGCCTACAATGAGCAGTTCTTC,-,TRBJ2-1,TRBD2,TRBV20-1
CASSNPGLGTDTQYF,TGTGCCAGCAGTAACCCGGGACTAGGGACAGATACGCAGTATTTT,-,TRBJ2-3,TRBD2,TRBV2
CAARNEKLFF,TGTGCCGCAAGAAATGAAAAACTGTTTTTT,many,TRBJ1-4,-,TRBV2
CASSIKAGTSYEQYF,TGTGCCAGTAGTATAAAAGCGGGTACCTCCTACGAGCAGTACTTC,many,TRBJ2-7,-,TRBV19
CASSGMRPRASEKLFF,TGTGCCAGCAGTGGTATGCGGCCAAGGGCGAGTGAAAAACTGTTTTTT,-,TRBJ1-4,-,TRBV28
CASSLTYRGNHEQYF,TGTGCCAGCAGTTTGACGTATCGGGGGAACCACGAGCAGTACTTC,many,TRBJ2-7,-,TRBV6-5
CASSKDRGTEAFF,TGTGCCAGCAGTAAGGACAGGGGCACTGAAGCTTTCTTT,-,TRBJ1-1,TRBD1,TRBV2
CASSLWGQGRDQPQHF,TGTGCCAGCAGTTTATGGGGACAGGGACGGGATCAGCCCCAGCATTTT,many,TRBJ1-5,TRBD1,TRBV12-3/TRBV12-4
CSASRTDTGELFF,TGCAGTGCCTCCCGGACGGACACCGGGGAGCTGTTTTTT,many,TRBJ2-2,-,TRBV20-1
CASSSDGGETQYF,TGTGCCAGCTCCTCCGACGGAGGAGAGACCCAGTACTTC,many,TRBJ2-5,-,TRBV18
CASSHSGTQNYGYTF,TGTGCCAGCAGTCACTCCGGGACTCAAAACTATGGCTACACCTTC,few,TRBJ1-2,-,TRBV6-6
CASSLAGGADTQYF,TGTGCCAGCAGTTTAGCGGGGGGAGCGGATACGCAGTATTTT,few,TRBJ2-3,TRBD2,TRBV28
CASSLGGGENLFF,TGCGCCAGCAGCTTGGGGGGGGGCGAAAACCTGTTTTTT,few,TRBJ1-4,-,TRBV5-1
CARDQTSGGETQYF,TGTGCTAGAGATCAGACTAGCGGGGGGGAGACCCAGTACTTC,-,TRBJ2-5,TRBD2,TRBV2
CASRSLAPYNEQFF,TGTGCCAGCAGAAGTTTAGCCCCCTACAATGAGCAGTTCTTC,few,TRBJ2-1,-,TRBV28